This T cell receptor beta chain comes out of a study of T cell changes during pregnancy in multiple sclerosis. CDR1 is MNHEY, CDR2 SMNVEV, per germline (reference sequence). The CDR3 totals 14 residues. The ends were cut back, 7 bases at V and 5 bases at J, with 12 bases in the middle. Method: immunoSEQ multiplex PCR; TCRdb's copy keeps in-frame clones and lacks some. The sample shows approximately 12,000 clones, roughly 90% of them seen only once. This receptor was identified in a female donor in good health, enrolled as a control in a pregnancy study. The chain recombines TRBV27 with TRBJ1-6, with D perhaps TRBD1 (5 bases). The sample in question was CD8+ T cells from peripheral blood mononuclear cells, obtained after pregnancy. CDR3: CASKDNPDNSPLHF. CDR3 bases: TGTGCCAGCAAGGACAACCCAGATAATTCACCCCTCCACTTT.